In this sample, the clone carrying this TCR beta chain turned up many times. What it recognizes is unknown. At one boundary the junction diverges from the germline segment, which might be a read error. This entry comes from a study of T-cell memory formation after mild COVID-19. Study details: TCR clusters were largely donor specific. Study-level points and caveats: Clones contracting across day 15 to 85 had a balanced CD4/CD8 profile; later expanding clones leaned CD4+.

TCRdb reanalysed the 5' RACE reads using MiXCR and keeps one entry per CDR3 protein. The top ten clones hold 9.5% to 15% of a sample with 400,000 to 550,000 distinct CDR3 sequences, about 23% of them seen once. This CDR3 has 13 amino acids. The sequencing sample was made of PBMCs or a T cell subset sorted from them (not recorded which). The V gene is TRBV12-3 or TRBV12-4, the J gene TRBJ2-7; the D gene could be TRBD1 or TRBD2 (5 bases each). The TCR comes from an adult woman who had mild COVID-19 (a few samples of this study predate the infection). Cell type and time point are not known. This CDR3 reads CASSPGTAYEQYF. DNA of the CDR3: TGCGCCAGCAGCCCCGGGACGGCCTACGAGCAGTACTTC.